These 30 T cell receptor beta chains share one sample of origin, sequenced in a study of CD8 T cells in Susac syndrome. Reverse transcription used roughly 0.45 to 1 ug RNA and random hexamers. Using its own MiXCR run on the immunoSEQ multiplex PCR reads, TCRdb lists one record per CDR3 protein. The table lists approximately 180,000 distinct CDR3 sequences, around 94% of them singletons. Sequenced sample: CD4+ T cells from PBMCs. The receptors stem from a human donor with Susac syndrome.

The rearrangement joins TRBV20-1 to TRBJ2-5; 10 nucleotides agree with TRBD2. CDR1 and CDR2 (germline): DFQATT, SNEGSKA (reference sequence). This CDR3 region has 15 residues. V lost 0 bases, J lost 6 bases, and 7 bases stayed unmatched. The CDR3 nucleotides are TGCAGTGCTAGAGATCTTCAGCGGGGGGGGAAGACCCAGTACTTC. Protein sequence: CSARDLQRGGKTQYF.

This chain links TRBV3-1 with TRBJ2-3; either TRBD1 or TRBD2 may supply D (5 bases each). This CDR3 has 15 residues. From germline, CDR1 is LGHDT and CDR2 YNNKEL (reference sequence). V was clipped by 1 base and J by 4 bases, with 12 bases between them. The CDR3 region is CASSQGGTSADTQYF. The CDR3 DNA sequence: TGTGCCAGCAGCCAAGGAGGGACCTCGGCAGATACGCAGTATTTT.

The chain links TRBV18 to TRBJ1-4, with TRBD1 matching over 8 bases. The CDR3 consists of 18 residues. CDR1 and CDR2 from the germline V gene are KGHSH and LQKENI. V was clipped by 3 bases and J by 3 bases; unmatched bases: 12. Here the CDR3 DNA reads TGTGCCAGCTCACCTACGTCTAGGACAGGGCTGGCTAATGAAAAACTGTTTTTT. Amino acid sequence: CASSPTSRTGLANEKLFF.

Only one count was recorded for this clonotype. The gene calls are TRBV9 and TRBJ2-7; D unresolved. The CDR3 is 15 residues long. V dropped 0 bases and J dropped 4 bases, with 14 bases sitting between them. Germline V gene lookup returns CDR1 SGDLS and CDR2 YYNGEE. In nucleotides, the CDR3 is TGTGCCAGCAGCGTAGCGCCCCTTTTCGGGTACGAGCAGTACTTC. Translated, it gives CASSVAPLFGYEQYF.

This clonotype was counted between two and nine times. V is TRBV6-2 or TRBV6-3 and J is TRBJ2-1; 7 bases align to TRBD1. The V gene's germline CDR1 is MNHEY and CDR2 SVGEGT. The V and J ends lost 4 bases and 7 bases, in that order; junction bases with no gene match: 7. The CDR3 consists of 14 residues. This chain's CDR3 is CASSFDRARNEQFF. CDR3 nucleotides: TGTGCCAGCAGTTTCGACAGGGCTAGGAATGAGCAGTTCTTC.

V gene TRBV6-5 combines with J gene TRBJ1-5; TRBD1 agrees at 7 bases. This CDR3 is built from 13 residues. The V and J ends lost 7 bases and 7 bases, in that order; junction bases with no gene match: 7. From germline, CDR1 is MNHEY and CDR2 SVGAGI. The CDR3 DNA is TGTGCCAGCACCCCAGGGGGTGGGCAGCCCCAGCATTTT. As protein: CASTPGGGQPQHF.

This chain links TRBV2 with TRBJ2-1; the match to TRBD1 covers 8 bases. With 5 bases clipped from V and 7 bases from J, the junction kept 4 bases outside the gene matches. Germline V gene data show CDR1 as SNHLY and CDR2 as FYNNEI. The CDR3 consists of 13 residues. CDR3 amino acids: CASSLDRANEQFF. CDR3 nucleotides: TGTGCCAGCAGTTTGGACAGGGCGAATGAGCAGTTCTTC.

The chain recombines TRBV7-2 with TRBJ2-7; possible D gene TRBD1, 6 bases. This CDR3 has 16 amino acids. Trimming cost V 4 bases and J 6 bases, with 22 bases left between them. Germline assignment: CDR1 SGHTA and CDR2 FQGNSA. For the CDR3, the DNA is TGTGCCAGCAGCTCCTTCCGGACAGCAAATTCTGGCGAGCAGTACTTC. Protein product: CASSSFRTANSGEQYF.

The chain couples TRBV28 to TRBJ2-1, with a tentative D call TRBD1 (6 bases). Germline CDR1 reads MDHEN; CDR2 reads SYDVKM. The CDR3 is 11 amino acids. The V end was cut by 1 base, the J end by 13 bases, with 8 bases between. The CDR3 loop is CASSLSGQQFF. CDR3 sequence (DNA): TGTGCCAGCAGTTTATCGGGACAACAGTTCTTC.

The chain recombines TRBV20-1 with TRBJ2-3, with TRBD1 identical over 8 bases. Germline trimming cut 5 bases from V and 1 base from J; bases unmatched to any gene: 8. The germline V gene encodes CDR1 DFQATT and CDR2 SNEGSKA (reference sequence). CDR3 length: 15 residues. CDR3 in DNA: TGCAGTGCTCGGAATGGACAGGGAGGCACAGATACGCAGTATTTT. Its protein is CSARNGQGGTDTQYF.

This clonotype was seen a single time. The rearrangement uses TRBV29-1 and TRBJ1-2, with D perhaps matching TRBD1 (5 bases). The CDR3 is 12 amino acids. Germline V lookup: CDR1 SQVTM, CDR2 ANQGSEA. The V gene lost 7 bases and the J gene lost 4 bases, with 13 bases spanning the gap. CDR3 coding DNA: TGCAGCGCCCAAGGGGCAGGCTATGGCTACACCTTC. Translating gives CSAQGAGYGYTF. The whole variable domain, filled in from reference TRBV29-1 and TRBJ1-2, reads SAVISQKPSRDICQRGTSLTIQCQVDSQVTMMFWYRQQPGQSLTLIATANQGSEATYESGFVIDKFPISRPNLTFSTLTVSNMSPEDSSIYLCSAQGAGYGYTFGSGTRLTVV.

This chain links TRBV6-2 or TRBV6-3 with TRBJ2-1, with D perhaps given as TRBD1 or TRBD2 (5 bases each). This CDR3 spans 14 amino acids. The germline V gene has CDR1 MNHEY and CDR2 SVGEGT. Trimming removed 4 bases from V and 4 bases from J, with 11 bases in between. The CDR3 bases are TGTGCCAGCAGTTTTATAGGGGAGTACAATGAGCAGTTCTTC. Protein product: CASSFIGEYNEQFF.

V gene TRBV19 combines with J gene TRBJ1-1; tentatively, D is TRBD1 (5 bases). This CDR3 contains 15 residues. V lost 4 bases, J lost 0 bases, and 12 bases lay in between. CDR1 and CDR2 from the germline V gene are LNHDA and SQIVND (reference sequence). The CDR3 sequence is CASSTQGALNTEAFF. Written as DNA, the CDR3 is TGTGCCAGTAGTACCCAGGGAGCCCTGAACACTGAAGCTTTCTTT. The full variable domain, rest sourced from reference TRBV19 and TRBJ1-1, is DGGITQSPKYLFRKEGQNVTLSCEQNLNHDAMYWYRQDPGQGLRLIYYSQIVNDFQKGDIAEGYSVSREKKESFPLTVTSAQKNPTAFYLCASSTQGALNTEAFFGQGTRLTVV.

This rearrangement joins TRBV10-3 to TRBJ2-7, with 7 bases aligning to TRBD1. Losses at the gene ends were 10 bases for V and 5 bases for J; bases not matched to a gene: 11. Germline V gives CDR1 ENHRY, CDR2 SYGVKD. CDR3 length: 13 amino acids. The CDR3 DNA reads TGTGCCACCGGGGACAGCTTGGTTCACGAGCAGTACTTC. Residues: CATGDSLVHEQYF.

The chain employs TRBV20-1 and TRBJ2-3, with 11 bases that match TRBD2. Germline-derived CDR1 and CDR2 are DFQATT and SNEGSKA (reference sequence). Trimming cost V 5 bases and J 3 bases; bases outside gene matches: 10. The CDR3 is 16 amino acids. CDR3 coding DNA: TGCAGTGCTTTACTTTCTAGCGGGAGGTTAACAGATACGCAGTATTTT. This sequence encodes CSALLSSGRLTDTQYF.

In this sample, this clonotype turned up once. The rearrangement links TRBV20-1 to TRBJ2-1; no clear D gene. V was trimmed by 1 base and J by 9 bases, leaving 10 bases between them. The germline gives CDR1 DFQATT, CDR2 SNEGSKA (reference sequence). This CDR3 has 12 residues. CDR3 in DNA: TGCAGTGCTAGAGCTCCCCTGGGTGAGCAGTTCTTC. It specifies CSARAPLGEQFF.

The rearrangement links TRBV18 to TRBJ2-1, with TRBD1 identical over 9 bases. The CDR3 has 16 amino acids. Germline trimming cut 5 bases from V and 1 base from J; bases unmatched to any gene: 6. CDR1 is KGHSH and CDR2 is LQKENI in the germline V gene. CDR3 DNA sequence: TGTGCCAGCTCAGCGACAGGGGGGCCGTCCTACAATGAGCAGTTCTTC. As protein: CASSATGGPSYNEQFF.

The V and J genes are TRBV25-1 and TRBJ2-1; 7 positions match TRBD1. Germline loops: CDR1 MGHDK, CDR2 SYGVNS. The J segment lost 9 bases and the V segment lost 2 bases, leaving 10 bases of the junction unmatched. The CDR3 runs to 15 residues. CDR3: CASSETKTGKGEQFF. CDR3 DNA: TGTGCCAGCAGTGAAACTAAGACAGGGAAGGGTGAGCAGTTCTTC.

The CDR3 loop is CASSARDVLYGYTF. In DNA form, the CDR3 reads TGCGCCAGCAGCGCCCGGGACGTCCTCTATGGCTACACCTTC. The V and J genes are TRBV5-1 and TRBJ1-2; D may be TRBD1 (5 bases). The germline V and J ends were trimmed by 4 bases and 4 bases, with 14 bases remaining between them. The CDR3 runs to 14 residues. Per germline, CDR1 SGHRS and CDR2 YFSETQ.

V and J are TRBV29-1 and TRBJ1-2; D unclear. CDR1 is SQVTM, CDR2 ANQGSEA, per germline. The germline V and J ends were trimmed by 3 bases and 2 bases, with 7 bases remaining between them. The CDR3 totals 12 residues. CDR3 residues: CSVERENYGYTF. CDR3 nucleotides: TGCAGCGTTGAGAGGGAAAACTATGGCTACACCTTC.

This chain uses TRBV2 with TRBJ1-6, with D possibly TRBD1 on 5 matching bases. V gave up 5 bases and J gave up 10 bases, with 15 bases separating them. There are 14 residues in the CDR3. CDR1 and CDR2 from the germline V gene are SNHLY and FYNNEI. In DNA, the CDR3 is TGTGCCAGCAGTCCCGCCGGGGGGTGGTCACCCCTCCACTTT. Its translation: CASSPAGGWSPLHF.

This clonotype was counted only a few times. CDR3 sequence: CASSYSGGRTEAFF. CDR3 nucleotide sequence: TGTGCCAGCAGTTACTCGGGGGGAAGAACTGAAGCTTTCTTT. V usage is TRBV6-6 and J usage is TRBJ1-1; D is perhaps TRBD1 (5 bases). V lost 0 bases and J lost 5, with 10 bases in between. The germline V gene encodes CDR1 MNHNY and CDR2 SVGAGI (reference sequence). The CDR3 is 14 residues long.

The gene calls are TRBV20-1 and TRBJ2-1; D might be TRBD2 (6 bases). Between the trimmed V and J ends, which lost 6 bases and 4 bases, there was a span of 13 bases. CDR1 DFQATT and CDR2 SNEGSKA come from the germline V gene (reference sequence). This CDR3 is built from 13 residues. The CDR3, as DNA: TGCAGTGCAGGCCTAGCGAGTTACAATGAGCAGTTCTTC. Translation: CSAGLASYNEQFF.

This chain joins TRBV20-1 and TRBJ2-7; D perhaps matches TRBD2 (6 bases). This CDR3 region has 15 residues. V gave up 2 bases and J gave up 2 bases, with 16 bases separating them. CDR1 DFQATT and CDR2 SNEGSKA come from the germline V gene (reference sequence). CDR3 region: CSARSGTAGPYEQYF. The CDR3 nucleotides read TGCAGTGCTAGATCCGGGACGGCGGGGCCCTACGAGCAGTACTTC.

The J gene is TRBJ1-1, the V gene TRBV5-1; perhaps TRBD1 as D (5 bases). From germline, CDR1 is SGHRS and CDR2 YFSETQ. This CDR3 region has 15 residues. The germline V and J ends were trimmed by 0 bases and 1 base, with 10 bases remaining between them. The CDR3 here is CASSLGGQGNTEAFF. The CDR3 DNA follows: TGCGCCAGCAGCTTGGGAGGGCAGGGGAACACTGAAGCTTTCTTT. Looking up the rest from reference TRBV5-1 and TRBJ1-1 gives the full variable domain: KAGVTQTPRYLIKTRGQQVTLSCSPISGHRSVSWYQQTPGQGLQFLFEYFSETQRNKGNFPGRFSGRQFSNSRSEMNVSTLELGDSALYLCASSLGGQGNTEAFFGQGTRLTVV.

The J gene is TRBJ2-2, the V gene TRBV4-3, with D unclear. V was clipped by 0 bases and J by 2 bases, with 7 bases between them. Germline lookup yields CDR1 LGHNA and CDR2 YSLEER. The CDR3 has 15 amino acids. CDR3 DNA: TGCGCCAGCAGCCAAGAGGGGTTTAACACCGGGGAGCTGTTTTTT. This codes for CASSQEGFNTGELFF.

This rearrangement joins TRBV9 to TRBJ2-2, with 8 bases fitting TRBD1. Looked up from germline, CDR1 is SGDLS and CDR2 is YYNGEE. The CDR3 length is 16 residues. After removal of 8 bases from V and 0 bases from J, the junction contained 9 bases not matched to a gene. The CDR3 is CASTPRTGPNTGELFF. The DNA for the CDR3 is TGTGCCAGTACCCCTCGGACAGGGCCGAACACCGGGGAGCTGTTTTTT.

CDR3 in amino acids: CASSPRGGNEQFF. The CDR3 DNA reads as TGCGCCAGCAGCCCGAGGGGGGGGAATGAGCAGTTCTTC. The chain combines TRBV5-1 with TRBJ2-1, with D possibly matching TRBD2 (7 bases). Trimming took 4 bases from V and 7 from J, leaving 12 bases between them. The CDR3 contains 13 residues. From germline, CDR1 is SGHRS and CDR2 YFSETQ.

The chain has TRBV6-1 and TRBJ2-7; the match to TRBD2 covers 11 bases. The CDR3 sequence is 15 residues long. CDR1 is MNHNS and CDR2 is SASEGT in the germline V gene. V shed 2 bases, J shed 6 bases, and the junction held 6 bases outside the gene matches. The CDR3 protein is CASSEPGLAELEQYF. The CDR3 nucleotides read TGTGCCAGCAGTGAACCGGGACTAGCGGAGCTCGAGCAGTACTTC.

This chain connects TRBV5-1 to TRBJ2-5; TRBD2 matches 7 bases. Germline V lookup: CDR1 SGHRS, CDR2 YFSETQ. The J segment lost 2 bases and the V segment lost 7 bases, leaving 17 bases of the junction unmatched. The CDR3 has 17 residues. The CDR3 is CASWGGKKAGSQETQYF. The CDR3 nucleotides are TGCGCCAGCTGGGGGGGGAAGAAAGCGGGCTCACAAGAGACCCAGTACTTC.